Only a few counts were recorded for the clone carrying this T cell receptor beta chain. The antigen is not known. This sample was taken from a study of CD8 T cells in ankylosing spondylitis. Study-wide results and caveats: As for the disease-linked clones, they showed a CD8+ phenotype and occurred at relatively low frequencies in peripheral blood.

There are 15 residues in the CDR3. The germline V gene has CDR1 LNHNV and CDR2 YYDKDF (reference sequence). The V and J ends lost 7 bases and 6 bases respectively, with 18 bases between them. With molecular barcodes, quantitative 5'-RACE was used to make the TCR beta libraries. TCRdb itself ran the 5' RACE reads through MiXCR, one entry per CDR3 protein. The sample has approximately 140,000 distinct CDR3 sequences; roughly 44% are singletons. This sequence was found in a male donor with ankylosing spondylitis. This chain links TRBV15 with TRBJ2-2; D remains unclear. Material for sequencing was synovial fluid, either unsorted or a sorted T cell fraction (not recorded which). CDR3 nucleotide sequence: TGTGCCACCAAATACTCAGAGTATGAGGCCGGGGAGCTGTTTTTT. Protein sequence: CATKYSEYEAGELFF.